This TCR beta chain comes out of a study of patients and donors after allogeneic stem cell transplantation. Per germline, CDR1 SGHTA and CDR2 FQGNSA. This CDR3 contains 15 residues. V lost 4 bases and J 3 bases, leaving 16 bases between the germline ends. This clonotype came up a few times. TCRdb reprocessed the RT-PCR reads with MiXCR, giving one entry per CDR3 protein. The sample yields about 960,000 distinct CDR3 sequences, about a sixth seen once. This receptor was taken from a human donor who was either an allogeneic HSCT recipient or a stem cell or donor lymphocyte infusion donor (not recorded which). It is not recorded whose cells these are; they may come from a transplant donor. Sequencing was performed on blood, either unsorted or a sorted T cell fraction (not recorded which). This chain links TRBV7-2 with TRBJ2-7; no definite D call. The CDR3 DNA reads TGTGCCAGCAGCTGGCCGGGTACTTTAGTCTACGAGCAGTACTTC. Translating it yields CASSWPGTLVYEQYF.